These T cell receptor beta chains were read from a single sample in a study of T cell repertoires in cytomegalovirus infection. MiXCR, run by TCRdb on the reads, gives a single entry per CDR3 protein. The table records fewer than 200,000 distinct CDR3 sequences, approximately 19% of them present only once. Specimen: PBMCs. The source of these receptors is a human donor in good health (CMV status not recorded). Some clones in this sample may be carry-over from other donors' samples. Each CDR3 is given with its conserved first and last residue. D genes are given only for firm matches. Expanded clones are given a class, and other clones once, few, many or no size at all.

size,J,D,V,length,CDR3,DNA
-,TRBJ1-2,-,TRBV23-1,16,CASSQSGLRPFYGYTF,TGCGCCAGCAGTCAATCAGGTTTAAGGCCTTTTTACGGCTACACCTTC
many,TRBJ1-5,-,TRBV7-2,15,CASSLMTGSEQPQHF,TGTGCCAGCAGCCTTATGACAGGTTCGGAGCAGCCCCAGCATTTT
many,TRBJ2-3,TRBD2,TRBV7-9,17,CASSYITSGGSTDTQYF,TGTGCCAGCAGCTACATAACCAGCGGGGGGAGCACAGATACGCAGTATTTT
-,TRBJ1-5,-,TRBV12-3/TRBV12-4,12,CASRADNQPQHF,TGTGCCAGCAGAGCAGACAATCAGCCCCAGCATTTT
few,TRBJ2-1,-,TRBV5-1,16,CASSLLGSLPYNEQFF,TGCGCCAGCAGCTTGCTTGGGTCCCTCCCCTACAATGAGCAGTTCTTC
few,TRBJ1-3,-,TRBV25-1,17,CASENRGHGSTGNTIYF,TGTGCCAGCGAAAACCGGGGACACGGATCAACTGGAAACACCATATATTTT
few,TRBJ2-2,-,TRBV6-5,17,CASSPPSGTGDTGELFF,TGTGCCAGCAGCCCACCGAGCGGGACAGGTGATACCGGGGAGCTGTTTTTT
-,TRBJ2-1,TRBD2,TRBV28,16,CASSLRGGSSYNEQFF,TGTGCCAGCAGTTTACGGGGCGGGAGCTCCTACAATGAGCAGTTCTTC
-,TRBJ2-2,-,TRBV15,15,CATSTGDRNTGELFF,TGTGCCACCAGCACCGGCGACAGGAACACCGGGGAGCTGTTTTTT
-,TRBJ2-7,-,TRBV20-1,15,CSAITPANTAKEQYF,TGCAGTGCGATTACGCCGGCTAATACAGCGAAGGAGCAGTACTTC
few,TRBJ2-6,-,TRBV18,13,CASSPAGANVLTF,TGTGCCAGCTCACCCGCTGGGGCCAACGTCCTGACTTTC
-,TRBJ2-6,-,TRBV11-2,15,CASSLDPAGANVLTF,TGTGCCAGCAGCTTGGATCCGGCTGGGGCCAACGTCCTGACTTTC
many,TRBJ1-1,TRBD1,TRBV7-2,15,CASSQHRGRGTEAFF,TGTGCCAGCAGCCAGCACAGGGGGCGCGGCACTGAAGCTTTCTTT
-,TRBJ2-2,-,TRBV29-1,12,CSVGLFTGELFF,TGCAGCGTTGGACTGTTCACCGGGGAGCTGTTTTTT
many,TRBJ2-3,TRBD2,TRBV6-1,15,CAIRSGGMVTDTQYF,TGTGCCATACGCTCCGGGGGGATGGTAACAGATACGCAGTATTTT
many,TRBJ1-5,TRBD1,TRBV6-5,14,CASRGTGGSQPQHF,TGTGCTAGTCGGGGGACAGGGGGCAGTCAGCCCCAGCATTTT
many,TRBJ2-2,-,TRBV20-1,14,CSALRAGNTGELFF,TGCAGTGCCTTAAGGGCGGGGAACACCGGGGAGCTGTTTTTT
-,TRBJ2-2,TRBD1,TRBV7-9,14,CASSSTGFHGELFF,TGTGCCAGCAGCTCGACAGGGTTTCACGGGGAGCTGTTTTTT
few,TRBJ1-1,-,TRBV14,14,CASSQRSWNTEAFF,TGTGCCAGCAGCCAAAGGAGCTGGAACACTGAAGCTTTCTTT
few,TRBJ2-1,TRBD1,TRBV29-1,15,CSVKTGTGGTNEQFF,TGCAGCGTCAAAACCGGGACAGGTGGGACCAATGAGCAGTTCTTC
-,TRBJ2-7,-,TRBV12-3/TRBV12-4,12,CASSPGWGEQYF,TGTGCCAGCAGCCCAGGGTGGGGCGAGCAGTACTTC
-,TRBJ2-3,TRBD2,TRBV5-4,16,CASSPVAGGYTDTQYF,TGTGCCAGCAGCCCGGTAGCGGGAGGATACACAGATACGCAGTATTTT
many,TRBJ2-2,TRBD1,TRBV11-3,19,CASSSTGGMSGLYTGELFF,TGTGCCAGCAGCTCCACAGGGGGCATGTCTGGTTTGTACACCGGGGAGCTGTTTTTT
-,TRBJ2-2,-,TRBV7-9,16,CASSLLQQLNTGELFF,TGTGCCAGCAGCTTACTGCAGCAGCTGAACACCGGGGAGCTGTTTTTT
-,TRBJ1-1,TRBD1,TRBV6-2/TRBV6-3,17,CASSYVPGQGYTTEAFF,TGTGCCAGCAGTTACGTCCCGGGACAGGGGTACACCACTGAAGCTTTCTTT
-,TRBJ2-3,-,TRBV14,16,CASSQGVRGFTDTQYF,TGTGCCAGCAGCCAAGGCGTCAGGGGATTCACAGATACGCAGTATTTT
few,TRBJ2-3,-,TRBV7-3,15,CASSLLQGITDTQYF,TGTGCCAGCAGCTTATTGCAGGGGATCACAGATACGCAGTATTTT
many,TRBJ2-5,-,TRBV7-2,11,CASSSAGTQYF,TGTGCCAGCAGCTCCGCTGGGACCCAGTACTTC
-,TRBJ2-5,-,TRBV11-2,17,CASSLAPGPVYQETQYF,TGTGCCAGCAGCTTAGCCCCTGGACCGGTGTACCAAGAGACCCAGTACTTC
-,TRBJ2-1,-,TRBV5-1,12,CASSLAASEQFF,TGCGCCAGCAGCTTGGCGGCGTCAGAGCAGTTCTTC
few,TRBJ1-5,-,TRBV6-2/TRBV6-3,14,CASRDGGFDQPQHF,TGTGCCAGCCGGGACGGGGGATTTGATCAGCCCCAGCATTTT
-,TRBJ2-5,-,TRBV6-2/TRBV6-3,14,CASSYGVARETQYF,TGTGCCAGCAGTTACGGAGTCGCGAGGGAGACCCAGTACTTC
few,TRBJ1-1,-,TRBV20-1,10,CSAEATEAFF,TGCAGTGCTGAGGCAACTGAAGCTTTCTTT
-,TRBJ2-7,TRBD2,TRBV10-3,15,CAISRLAGNTYEQYF,TGTGCCATCAGCAGACTAGCGGGAAATACCTACGAGCAGTACTTC
-,TRBJ1-1,-,TRBV20-1,13,CSARILAGTEAFF,TGCAGTGCTAGAATATTAGCGGGCACTGAAGCTTTCTTT
-,TRBJ2-5,TRBD2,TRBV20-1,15,CSALRETGGGETQYF,TGCAGTGCCTTGAGAGAGACGGGGGGGGGGGAGACCCAGTACTTC
once,TRBJ1-6,-,TRBV5-1,15,CASSLSWEGWSPLHF,TGCGCCAGCAGCCTTTCCTGGGAGGGTTGGTCACCCCTCCACTTT
few,TRBJ2-7,TRBD1,TRBV6-2/TRBV6-3,18,CASSWQQGGRRSSYEQYF,TGTGCCAGCAGTTGGCAACAAGGGGGCCGGAGGAGCTCCTACGAGCAGTACTTC
few,TRBJ2-5,-,TRBV28,15,CASSSGGAREKTQYF,TGTGCCAGCAGCTCGGGTGGCGCCAGGGAGAAGACCCAGTACTTC
few,TRBJ2-7,TRBD1,TRBV10-3,14,CAISEQGVFYEQYF,TGTGCCATCAGTGAACAGGGGGTTTTCTACGAGCAGTACTTC
-,TRBJ1-1,-,TRBV5-4,13,CASAKTPNTEAFF,TGTGCCAGCGCTAAGACCCCCAACACTGAAGCTTTCTTT
many,TRBJ1-2,-,TRBV28,15,CASSPDLTAAHGYTF,TGTGCCAGCAGTCCTGACCTGACAGCCGCACATGGCTACACCTTC
-,TRBJ2-7,-,TRBV27,13,CASSLISSYEQYF,TGTGCCAGCAGTTTAATAAGCAGCTACGAGCAGTACTTC
many,TRBJ2-7,-,TRBV6-2/TRBV6-3,13,CASNEDLLYEQYF,TGTGCCAGCAATGAAGACCTCCTCTACGAGCAGTACTTC
many,TRBJ1-1,-,TRBV6-2/TRBV6-3,15,CASSYSGKGAIEAFF,TGTGCCAGCAGTTACTCGGGGAAGGGAGCGATTGAAGCTTTCTTT
-,TRBJ2-3,TRBD2,TRBV6-5,15,CASSTRTSHRATQYF,TGTGCCAGCAGTACCCGGACTAGCCATAGGGCTACGCAGTATTTT
many,TRBJ1-5,-,TRBV29-1,13,CSVGGSRNQPQHF,TGCAGCGTTGGCGGAAGCCGCAATCAGCCCCAGCATTTT
few,TRBJ2-7,-,TRBV7-2,14,CASAGGRMYYEQYF,TGTGCCAGCGCCGGTGGCAGGATGTACTACGAGCAGTACTTC
few,TRBJ2-3,-,TRBV20-1,15,CSARDSARGVDTQYF,TGCAGTGCTAGAGATAGTGCACGTGGGGTAGATACGCAGTATTTT
few,TRBJ2-2,TRBD1,TRBV12-5,14,CASGGTGFTGELFF,TGTGCTAGTGGGGGGACAGGATTTACCGGGGAGCTGTTTTTT
few,TRBJ1-4,-,TRBV28,12,CASRGSTEKLFF,TGTGCCAGCCGGGGATCAACCGAAAAACTGTTTTTT
-,TRBJ2-1,-,TRBV25-1,11,CASSVRDEQFF,TGTGCCAGCAGCGTTAGGGATGAGCAGTTCTTC
few,TRBJ2-1,TRBD2,TRBV9,16,CASSVGNSGGYNEQFF,TGTGCCAGCAGCGTAGGGAATAGCGGGGGATACAATGAGCAGTTCTTC
few,TRBJ2-1,-,TRBV4-1,17,CASSQESALHSGNEQFF,TGCGCCAGCAGCCAAGAGTCGGCACTTCACAGTGGCAATGAGCAGTTCTTC